Listed below are T cell receptor beta chains from one sample, sequenced in a study of blood T cell repertoires in COVID-19. The assay was immunoSEQ multiplex PCR, and TCRdb's table has in-frame clones only and misses some. This table holds roughly 320,000 clones, approximately 84% found once. Sequencing input: PBMCs or T cells enriched from blood (not recorded which). The receptors were gathered from a man under 40 who had recovered from COVID-19. CDR3s include the opening cysteine and the closing phenylalanine or tryptophan. D genes are given only for firm matches. Part of the rows lack a size; the others show once, few, many or a class for expanded clones.

D gene | J gene | V gene | clone size | CDR3 DNA | CDR3 protein
NA | TRBJ1-2 | TRBV3-1/TRBV3-2 | NA | TGTGCCAGCAGCCAAAGGACAGTTAGCTATGGCTACACCTTC | CASSQRTVSYGYTF
NA | TRBJ1-1 | TRBV11-2 | once | TGTGCCAGCAGCGCCGGGGTGACTGAAGCTTTCTTT | CASSAGVTEAFF
TRBD1 | TRBJ2-1 | TRBV27 | NA | TGTGCCAGCAGCCGGGACAGGGCCGACAATGAGCAGTTCTTC | CASSRDRADNEQFF
TRBD2 | TRBJ2-7 | TRBV6-5 | NA | TGTGCCAGCAGTCGAAGACTAGCGGGAGTATCTGAGCAGTACTTC | CASSRRLAGVSEQYF
NA | TRBJ1-3 | TRBV6-5 | NA | TGTGCCAGTTTTCGTAGTGTCTCTGGAAACACCATATATTTT | CASFRSVSGNTIYF
TRBD1 | TRBJ2-1 | TRBV15 | NA | TGTGCCACCAGCAGATGGACAGGCCCCTACAATGAGCAGTTCTTC | CATSRWTGPYNEQFF
NA | TRBJ1-1 | TRBV6-5 | NA | TGTGCCAGCAGTCCCTTCGGGAACACTGAAGCTTTCTTT | CASSPFGNTEAFF
TRBD2 | TRBJ2-7 | TRBV14 | NA | TGTGCCAGCAGAAGGGCTAGCGGGAGCTCCTACGAGCAGTACTTC | CASRRASGSSYEQYF
NA | TRBJ2-5 | TRBV10-1 | NA | TGCGCCAGCAGTGAGAGCGTACTAAACGGGGAGACCCAGTACTTC | CASSESVLNGETQYF
NA | TRBJ1-2 | TRBV11-2 | NA | TGTGCCAGCAGCTTAGGCAGGGGCAACTATGGCTACACCTTC | CASSLGRGNYGYTF
TRBD2 | TRBJ2-1 | TRBV28 | NA | TGTGCCAGCAGTTTATTCAGCGGGGGCTCCTACAATGAGCAGTTCTTC | CASSLFSGGSYNEQFF
NA | TRBJ1-5 | TRBV21-1 | NA | TGTGCCAGCTATCAGGGGATCCTTCAGCCCCAGCATTTT | CASYQGILQPQHF
NA | TRBJ1-6 | TRBV3-1/TRBV3-2 | NA | TGTGCCAGCAGCCAAGGTACAGGGTTGGGATCACCCCTCCACTTT | CASSQGTGLGSPLHF
NA | TRBJ2-7 | TRBV27 | NA | TGTGCCAGCAGTTTATCGGGAGACTACGAGCAGTACTTC | CASSLSGDYEQYF
NA | TRBJ1-2 | TRBV6-4 | NA | TGTGCCAGCAGTGACTTTCTACGGGGGGCGCGCGGCTACACCTTC | CASSDFLRGARGYTF
NA | TRBJ2-2 | TRBV6-4 | few | TGTGCCAGCAGTGTCTCTAGCGCCGGGGAGCTGTTTTTT | CASSVSSAGELFF
NA | TRBJ1-1 | TRBV29-1 | NA | TGCAGCGTTACGGGGATGACTGAAGCTTTCTTT | CSVTGMTEAFF
NA | TRBJ1-3 | TRBV30 | NA | NA | CAFGSGDRNTIYF
TRBD1 | TRBJ1-2 | TRBV5-4 | NA | TGTGCCAGCAGCTGGGACAGGGGCCACTATGGCTACACCTTC | CASSWDRGHYGYTF
TRBD1 | TRBJ2-3 | TRBV2 | NA | TGTGCCAGCACAGTGACAGGGTCCAACACAGATACGCAGTATTTT | CASTVTGSNTDTQYF
TRBD2 | TRBJ2-5 | TRBV7-9 | few | TGTGCCAGCAGAGATAGCGGGAGGGGACAAGAGACCCAGTACTTC | CASRDSGRGQETQYF
TRBD1 | TRBJ1-5 | TRBV7-2 | NA | TGTGCCAGCAGCTCCCCGGGACAGGGGAAACCCCAGCATTTT | CASSSPGQGKPQHF
NA | TRBJ1-4 | TRBV7-9 | NA | TGTGCCAGCAGAGACAGTGCTAATGAAAAACTGTTTTTT | CASRDSANEKLFF
TRBD2 | TRBJ2-1 | TRBV15 | few | TGTGCCACCAGCAGGTCTAGCGGGGGTCTCGTAAGCTCCTACAATGAGCAGTTCTTC | CATSRSSGGLVSSYNEQFF
TRBD1 | TRBJ2-7 | TRBV11-2 | NA | TGTGCCAGCAACGCCGGGACAGGGGTGTACGAGCAGTACTTC | CASNAGTGVYEQYF
TRBD1 | TRBJ1-1 | TRBV12-3/TRBV12-4 | few | TGTGCCGCGGGACAGTTTTCGGTCACTGAAGCTTTCTTT | CAAGQFSVTEAFF
NA | TRBJ2-3 | TRBV6-5 | NA | TGTGCCAGCAGTCCTTATAGGGGAGATACGCAGTATTTT | CASSPYRGDTQYF
NA | TRBJ1-2 | TRBV11-3 | NA | TGTGCCAGCAGCCTTACTGTAGCAGTGAACTATGGCTACACCTTC | CASSLTVAVNYGYTF
TRBD2 | TRBJ2-7 | TRBV27 | NA | TGTGCCAGCAGGATTAGCGGGGGGCCGTCCTACGAGCAGTACTTC | CASRISGGPSYEQYF
TRBD2 | TRBJ2-1 | TRBV7-9 | NA | TGTGCCAGCAGCTTAGGGCTATATAGCGGGTCTGTCTACAATGAGCAGTTCTTC | CASSLGLYSGSVYNEQFF
NA | TRBJ2-7 | TRBV30 | few | TGTGCCTGGAAAAATTGGTCGCCTAGTGGGTCCTACGAGCAGTACTTC | CAWKNWSPSGSYEQYF
NA | TRBJ1-2 | TRBV11-3 | once | TGTGCCAGAAAAGCGGGGGTGAGTGGCTATGGCTACACCTTC | CARKAGVSGYGYTF
TRBD2 | TRBJ2-1 | TRBV5-1 | NA | TGCGCCAGCAGACCCGGCGGGAGCTCCTACAATGAGCAGTTCTTC | CASRPGGSSYNEQFF
NA | TRBJ1-5 | TRBV27 | NA | TGTGCCAGCAGTTTAGCGGGTTTGGGCAATCAGCCCCAGCATTTT | CASSLAGLGNQPQHF
NA | TRBJ2-3 | TRBV24-1 | NA | TGTGCCACCAGTGACCTGACTATCACAGATACGCAGTATTTT | CATSDLTITDTQYF
NA | TRBJ2-3 | TRBV18 | NA | TGTGCCAGCTCACCACAGGGTAGGGAGGCGACAGATACGCAGTATTTT | CASSPQGREATDTQYF
TRBD1 | TRBJ2-1 | TRBV6-4 | once | TGTGCCAGCAGTGAGAGAGGTGACAGGGGGCATGAGCAGTTCTTC | CASSERGDRGHEQFF
TRBD1 | TRBJ1-5 | TRBV7-8 | NA | TGTGCCAGCAGCTTAGGGACAGGGGGCGGCCAGCCCCAGCATTTT | CASSLGTGGGQPQHF
NA | TRBJ1-3 | TRBV19 | once | TGTGCCAGTAGTCTAAAGGGGTACTCTGGAAACACCATATATTTT | CASSLKGYSGNTIYF
NA | TRBJ1-2 | TRBV10-3 | once | TGTGCCATCAGCTCTCTTCTACAGGGTTTTTATGGCTACACCTTC | CAISSLLQGFYGYTF
NA | TRBJ1-2 | TRBV5-5 | NA | TGTGCCAGCAGCCCGGGGAGGGCAGGGGATGTCTATGGCTACACCTTC | CASSPGRAGDVYGYTF
TRBD1 | TRBJ1-6 | TRBV10-2 | once | TGCGCCAGCAGGGACAGGTTCAATTCACCCCTCCACTTT | CASRDRFNSPLHF
TRBD1 | TRBJ2-3 | TRBV2 | NA | TGTGCCAGCACAGTCCGGGACAGAAGCACAGATACGCAGTATTTT | CASTVRDRSTDTQYF
TRBD1 | TRBJ2-7 | TRBV5-6 | NA | TGTGCCAGCAGCGGGGACAGGGCCTCCGTCGAGCAGTACTTC | CASSGDRASVEQYF